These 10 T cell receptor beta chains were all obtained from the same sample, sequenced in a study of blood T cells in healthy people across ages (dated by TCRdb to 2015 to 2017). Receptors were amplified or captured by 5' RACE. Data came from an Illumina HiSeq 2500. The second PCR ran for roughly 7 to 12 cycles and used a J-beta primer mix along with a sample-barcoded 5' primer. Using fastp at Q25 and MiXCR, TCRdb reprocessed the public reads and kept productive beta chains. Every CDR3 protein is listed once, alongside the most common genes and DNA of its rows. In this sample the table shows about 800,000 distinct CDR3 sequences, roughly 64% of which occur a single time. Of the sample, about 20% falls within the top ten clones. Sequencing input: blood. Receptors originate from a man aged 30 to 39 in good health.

This chain's CDR3 is CASSLSRASNEKLFF. Here the CDR3 DNA reads TGTGCCAGCAGCTTAAGCAGGGCTTCTAATGAAAAACTGTTTTTT. The rearrangement links TRBV7-2 to TRBJ1-4, with a possible D match to TRBD1 (5 bases). CDR3 length equals 15 residues. The ends were cut back, 2 bases at V and 3 bases at J, with 10 bases in the middle. Germline V lookup: CDR1 SGHTA, CDR2 FQGNSA.

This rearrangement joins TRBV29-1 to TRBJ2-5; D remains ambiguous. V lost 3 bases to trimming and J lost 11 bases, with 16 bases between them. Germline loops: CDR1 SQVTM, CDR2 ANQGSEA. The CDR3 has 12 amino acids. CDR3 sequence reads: CSVDPRSNEQYF. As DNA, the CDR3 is TGCAGCGTTGACCCCAGGTCCAATGAGCAGTACTTC.

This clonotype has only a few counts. CDR3 nucleotide sequence: TGCGCCAGCAGCCAGCCGGGACAGGGGTATTACGAGCAGTACTTC. Protein: CASSQPGQGYYEQYF. This chain joins TRBV4-1 and TRBJ2-7, with 10 positions matching TRBD1. The length of the CDR3 is 15 residues. CDR1 and CDR2 from the germline V gene are MGHRA and YSYEKL. The V segment lost 3 bases and the J segment 4 bases; nucleotides outside the gene matches: 6.

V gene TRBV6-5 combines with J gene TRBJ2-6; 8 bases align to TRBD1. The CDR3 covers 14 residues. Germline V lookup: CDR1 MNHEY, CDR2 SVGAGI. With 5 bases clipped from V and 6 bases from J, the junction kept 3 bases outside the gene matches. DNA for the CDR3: TGTGCCAGCAGTCCAGGGGGCGAGGCCAACGTCCTGACTTTC. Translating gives CASSPGGEANVLTF.

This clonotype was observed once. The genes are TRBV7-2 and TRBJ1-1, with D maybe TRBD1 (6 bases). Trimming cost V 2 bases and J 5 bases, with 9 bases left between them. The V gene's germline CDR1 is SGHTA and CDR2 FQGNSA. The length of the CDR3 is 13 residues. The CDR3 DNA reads TGTGCCAGCAGCTTAAACAGGGAAACTGAAGCTTTCTTT. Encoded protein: CASSLNRETEAFF.

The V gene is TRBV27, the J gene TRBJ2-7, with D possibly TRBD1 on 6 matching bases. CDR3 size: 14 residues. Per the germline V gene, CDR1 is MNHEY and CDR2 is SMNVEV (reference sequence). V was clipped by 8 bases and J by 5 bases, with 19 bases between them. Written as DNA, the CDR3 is TGTGCCAGCGGAACACAGGGCCTTTGGGACGAGCAGTACTTC. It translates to CASGTQGLWDEQYF.

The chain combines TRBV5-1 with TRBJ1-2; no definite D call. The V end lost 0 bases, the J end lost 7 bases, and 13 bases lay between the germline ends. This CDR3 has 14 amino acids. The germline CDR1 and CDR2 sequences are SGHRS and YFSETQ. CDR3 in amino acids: CASSLEWGTGGYTF. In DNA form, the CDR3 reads TGCGCCAGCAGCTTGGAATGGGGAACGGGTGGCTACACCTTC.

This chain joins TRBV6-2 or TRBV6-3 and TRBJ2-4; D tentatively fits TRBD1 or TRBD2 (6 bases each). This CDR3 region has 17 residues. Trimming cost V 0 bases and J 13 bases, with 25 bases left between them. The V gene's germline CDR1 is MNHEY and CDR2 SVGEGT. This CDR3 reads CASSYSLGGKRSNEQYF. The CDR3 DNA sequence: TGTGCCAGCAGTTACTCCCTAGGGGGGAAGAGGAGTAATGAGCAGTACTTC.

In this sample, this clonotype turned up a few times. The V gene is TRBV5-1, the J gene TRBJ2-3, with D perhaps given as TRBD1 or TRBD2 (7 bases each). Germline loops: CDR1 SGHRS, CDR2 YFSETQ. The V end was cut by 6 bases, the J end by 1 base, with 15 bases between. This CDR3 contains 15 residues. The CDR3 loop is CASNRQGGGTDTQYF. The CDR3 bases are TGCGCCAGCAACCGGCAGGGGGGGGGCACAGATACGCAGTATTTT.

CDR3 nucleotides: TGCAGTGCCGAGCGTGAGGAAAACATTCAGTACTTC. It encodes CSAEREENIQYF. The genes are TRBV20-1 and TRBJ2-4; no firm D call. Trimming removed 6 bases at V and 5 bases at J, with 11 bases between. The CDR3 loop spans 12 amino acids. Germline CDR1 DFQATT, CDR2 SNEGSKA (reference sequence).